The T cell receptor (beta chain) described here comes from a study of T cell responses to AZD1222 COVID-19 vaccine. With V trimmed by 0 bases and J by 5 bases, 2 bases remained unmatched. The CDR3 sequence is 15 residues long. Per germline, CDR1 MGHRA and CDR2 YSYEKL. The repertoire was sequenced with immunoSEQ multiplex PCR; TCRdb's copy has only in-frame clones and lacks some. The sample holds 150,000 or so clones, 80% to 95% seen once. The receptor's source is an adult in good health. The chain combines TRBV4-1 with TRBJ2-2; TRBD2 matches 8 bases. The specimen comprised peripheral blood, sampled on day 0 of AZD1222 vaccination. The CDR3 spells CASSQEAGVTGELFF. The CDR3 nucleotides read TGCGCCAGCAGCCAAGAAGCGGGGGTGACCGGGGAGCTGTTTTTT.